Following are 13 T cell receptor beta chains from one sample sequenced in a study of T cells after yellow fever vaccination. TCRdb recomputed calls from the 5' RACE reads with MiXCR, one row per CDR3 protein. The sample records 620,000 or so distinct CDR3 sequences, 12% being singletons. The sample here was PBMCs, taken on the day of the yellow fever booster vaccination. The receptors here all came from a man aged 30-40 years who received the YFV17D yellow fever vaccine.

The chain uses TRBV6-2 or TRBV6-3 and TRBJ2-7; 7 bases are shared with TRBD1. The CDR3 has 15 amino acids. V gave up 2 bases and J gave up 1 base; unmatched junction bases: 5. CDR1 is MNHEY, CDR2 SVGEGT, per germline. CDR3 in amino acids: CASSYRGTASYEQYF. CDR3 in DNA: TGTGCCAGCAGTTACAGAGGGACAGCTTCCTACGAGCAGTACTTC.

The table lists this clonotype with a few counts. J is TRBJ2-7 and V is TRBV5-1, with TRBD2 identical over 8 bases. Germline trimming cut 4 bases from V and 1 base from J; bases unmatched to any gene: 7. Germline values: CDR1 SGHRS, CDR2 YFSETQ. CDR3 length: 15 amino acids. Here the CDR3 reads CASSTGTSRSYEQYF. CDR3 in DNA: TGCGCCAGCAGCACCGGGACTAGTCGATCCTACGAGCAGTACTTC.

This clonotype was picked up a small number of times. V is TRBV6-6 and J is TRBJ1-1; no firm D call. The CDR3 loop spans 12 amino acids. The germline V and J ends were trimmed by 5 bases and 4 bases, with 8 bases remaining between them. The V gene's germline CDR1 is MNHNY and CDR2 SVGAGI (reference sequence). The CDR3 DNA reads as TGTGCCAGCAGTAGTCTCAGCACTGAAGCTTTCTTT. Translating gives CASSSLSTEAFF.

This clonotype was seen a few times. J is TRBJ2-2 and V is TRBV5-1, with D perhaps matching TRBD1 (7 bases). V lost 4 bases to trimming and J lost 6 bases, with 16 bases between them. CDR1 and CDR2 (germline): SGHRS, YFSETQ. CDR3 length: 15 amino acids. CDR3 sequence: CASSRGDSGPGELFF. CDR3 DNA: TGCGCCAGCAGCCGCGGGGACAGCGGCCCCGGGGAGCTGTTTTTT.

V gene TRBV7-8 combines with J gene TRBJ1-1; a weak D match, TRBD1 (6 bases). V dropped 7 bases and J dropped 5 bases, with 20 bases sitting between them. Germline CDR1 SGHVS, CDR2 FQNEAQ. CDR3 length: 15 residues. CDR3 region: CASKGGPDRKTEAFF. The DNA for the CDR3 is TGTGCCAGCAAGGGGGGCCCTGACAGAAAGACTGAAGCTTTCTTT.

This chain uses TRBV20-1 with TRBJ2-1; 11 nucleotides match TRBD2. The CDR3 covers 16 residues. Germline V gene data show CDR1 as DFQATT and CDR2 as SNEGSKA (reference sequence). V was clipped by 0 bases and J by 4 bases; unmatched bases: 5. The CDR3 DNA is TGCAGTGCTAGAGACGCGACTAGCGGGAATTACAATGAGCAGTTCTTC. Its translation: CSARDATSGNYNEQFF.

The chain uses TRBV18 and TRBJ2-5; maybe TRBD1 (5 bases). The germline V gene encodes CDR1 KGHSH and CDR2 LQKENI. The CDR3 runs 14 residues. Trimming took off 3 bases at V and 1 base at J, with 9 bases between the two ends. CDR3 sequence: CASSPQTAQETQYF. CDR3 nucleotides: TGTGCCAGCTCACCCCAGACAGCCCAAGAGACCCAGTACTTC.

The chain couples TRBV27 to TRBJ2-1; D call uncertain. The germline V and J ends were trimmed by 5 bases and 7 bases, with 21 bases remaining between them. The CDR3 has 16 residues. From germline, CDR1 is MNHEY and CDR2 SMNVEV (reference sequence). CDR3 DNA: TGTGCCAGCAGTAGAGCTGGCTACATTCGTGCGAATGAGCAGTTCTTC. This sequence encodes CASSRAGYIRANEQFF.

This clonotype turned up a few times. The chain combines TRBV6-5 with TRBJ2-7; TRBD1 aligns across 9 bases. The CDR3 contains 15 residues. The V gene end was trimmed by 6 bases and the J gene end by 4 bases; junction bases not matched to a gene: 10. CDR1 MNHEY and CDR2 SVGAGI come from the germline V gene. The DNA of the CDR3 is TGTGCCAGCAGATTGGGACAGGGAAGGGGATACGAGCAGTACTTC. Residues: CASRLGQGRGYEQYF.

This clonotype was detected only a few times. The CDR3 is CASSQAPPRPSEQYF. As DNA, the CDR3 is TGCGCCAGCAGCCAAGCCCCCCCCCGCCCCAGCGAGCAGTACTTC. The chain combines TRBV5-1 with TRBJ2-7; D unclear. Trimming took off 4 bases at V and 6 bases at J, with 20 bases between the two ends. The CDR3 length is 15 residues. Germline V gene lookup returns CDR1 SGHRS and CDR2 YFSETQ. Supplemented by reference TRBV5-1 and TRBJ2-7, the full variable domain reads KAGVTQTPRYLIKTRGQQVTLSCSPISGHRSVSWYQQTPGQGLQFLFEYFSETQRNKGNFPGRFSGRQFSNSRSEMNVSTLELGDSALYLCASSQAPPRPSEQYFGPGTRLTVT.

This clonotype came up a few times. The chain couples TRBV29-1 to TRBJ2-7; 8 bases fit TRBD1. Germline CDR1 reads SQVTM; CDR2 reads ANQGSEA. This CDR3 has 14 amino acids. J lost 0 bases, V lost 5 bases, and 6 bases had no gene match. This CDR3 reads CSVSQGVNSYEQYF. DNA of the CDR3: TGCAGCGTTTCACAGGGGGTAAACTCCTACGAGCAGTACTTC.

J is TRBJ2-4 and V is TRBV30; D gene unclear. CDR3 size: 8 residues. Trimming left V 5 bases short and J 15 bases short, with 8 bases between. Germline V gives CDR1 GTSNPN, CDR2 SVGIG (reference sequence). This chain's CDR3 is CAWSRRYF. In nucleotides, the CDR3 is TGTGCCTGGTCCCGGCGGTACTTC.

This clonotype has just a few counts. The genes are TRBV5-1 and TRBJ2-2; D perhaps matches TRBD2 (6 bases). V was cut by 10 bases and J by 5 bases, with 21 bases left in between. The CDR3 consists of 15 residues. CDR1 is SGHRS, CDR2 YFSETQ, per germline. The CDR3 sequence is CAESGDFPLTGELFF. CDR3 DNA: TGCGCCGAATCTGGGGACTTTCCCTTGACCGGGGAGCTGTTTTTT.